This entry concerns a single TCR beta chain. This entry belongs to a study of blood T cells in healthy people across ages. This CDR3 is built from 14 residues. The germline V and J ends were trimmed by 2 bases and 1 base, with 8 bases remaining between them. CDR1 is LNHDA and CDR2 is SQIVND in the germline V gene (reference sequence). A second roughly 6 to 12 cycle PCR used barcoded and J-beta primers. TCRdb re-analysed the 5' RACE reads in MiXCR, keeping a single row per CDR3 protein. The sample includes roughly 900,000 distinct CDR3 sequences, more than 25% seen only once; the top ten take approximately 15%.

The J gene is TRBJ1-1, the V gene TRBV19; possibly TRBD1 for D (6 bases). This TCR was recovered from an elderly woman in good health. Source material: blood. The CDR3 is CASSILQGNTEAFF. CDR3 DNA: TGTGCCAGTAGTATACTACAGGGGAACACTGAAGCTTTCTTT.